The rows below give T cell receptor beta chains drawn from one sample of a study of cytomegalovirus exposure and HLA in healthy donors. The data were produced by immunoSEQ multiplex PCR, yet TCRdb's version contains in-frame clones alone and is incomplete. This sample yields about 110,000 clones, of which around 84% are seen a single time; 1% to 1.5% belongs to the top ten. The sequenced material came from PBMCs. These receptors came from a woman in her twenties or thirties in good health and CMV-seronegative. CDR3s include the opening cysteine and the closing phenylalanine or tryptophan. A D gene is named only where the DNA matches it firmly. Clone size is shown for a subset of rows, as once, few, many or a class of expanded clone.

TRBV7-2	NA	TRBJ1-5	NA	CASSRGGSNQPQHF	TGTGCCAGCAGCCGAGGGGGTAGCAATCAGCCCCAGCATTTT
TRBV5-4	NA	TRBJ2-2	NA	CASSLTTPSTGELFF	TGTGCCAGCAGCTTAACAACCCCTTCCACCGGGGAGCTGTTTTTT
TRBV9	NA	TRBJ1-1	NA	CASSSGHLNTEAFF	TGTGCCAGCAGCTCGGGACACCTGAACACTGAAGCTTTCTTT
TRBV4-3	once	TRBJ2-2	NA	CASSQDNQGWIGGELFF	TGCGCCAGCAGCCAAGATAACCAGGGGTGGATTGGCGGGGAGCTGTTTTTT
TRBV28	NA	TRBJ2-7	TRBD2	CASSSQGAGSYEQYF	TGTGCCAGCAGTTCTCAAGGAGCGGGGTCCTACGAGCAGTACTTC
TRBV9	NA	TRBJ2-1	NA	CASSVEPSRNEQFF	TGTGCCAGCAGCGTGGAGCCTAGCCGGAATGAGCAGTTCTTC
TRBV9	NA	TRBJ2-5	TRBD2	CASSDGGGLYQETQYF	TGTGCCAGCAGCGATGGGGGGGGTCTGTACCAAGAGACCCAGTACTTC
TRBV7-9	NA	TRBJ2-7	TRBD1	CASSFQDRGSEQYF	TGTGCCAGCAGCTTCCAAGACAGGGGTTCCGAGCAGTACTTC
TRBV2	NA	TRBJ1-2	TRBD1	CASSGTGINYGYTF	TGTGCCAGCAGCGGGACAGGGATTAACTATGGCTACACCTTC
TRBV4-3	NA	TRBJ2-7	NA	CASSLRRGARDEQYF	TGCGCCAGCAGCTTACGCCGGGGGGCTCGGGACGAGCAGTACTTC
TRBV6-5	few	TRBJ1-6	TRBD1	CASSLTGDNSPLHF	TGTGCCAGCAGTTTGACAGGGGATAATTCACCCCTCCACTTT
TRBV4-3	NA	TRBJ1-1	NA	CASSQDLQKNTEAFF	TGCGCCAGCAGCCAAGATCTACAGAAGAACACTGAAGCTTTCTTT
TRBV7-8	NA	TRBJ1-5	TRBD1	CASSFLSRQGGDQPQHF	TGTGCCAGCAGCTTTTTATCTCGTCAGGGGGGTGATCAGCCCCAGCATTTT
TRBV7-8	NA	TRBJ1-5	NA	CASSLNRDSNQPQHF	TGTGCCAGCAGCTTAAACAGGGATAGCAATCAGCCCCAGCATTTT
TRBV6-5	NA	TRBJ1-1	TRBD1	CASSPRQGFTEAFF	TGTGCCAGCAGTCCGAGACAGGGGTTCACTGAAGCTTTCTTT
TRBV4-2	NA	TRBJ2-1	TRBD2	CASSHIAGGWNEQFF	TGTGCCAGCAGCCATATAGCGGGAGGTTGGAATGAGCAGTTCTTC
TRBV28	NA	TRBJ1-5	NA	CASGSSTRDGQPQHF	TGTGCCAGCGGTTCGTCGACTAGGGATGGTCAGCCCCAGCATTTT
TRBV6-5	NA	TRBJ1-4	NA	CASSYGGSNEKLFF	TGTGCCAGCAGTTACGGGGGGTCTAATGAAAAACTGTTTTTT
TRBV5-4	NA	TRBJ2-7	NA	CASSLSSYDERYF	TGTGCCAGCAGCTTGTCCTCCTACGACGAGCGGTACTTC
TRBV6-1	NA	TRBJ2-7	NA	CASSEVSRVDEQYF	TGTGCCAGCAGTGAAGTTTCCAGGGTCGACGAGCAGTACTTC
TRBV28	NA	TRBJ2-1	NA	CASSPLTLSTYEQFF	TGTGCCAGCAGTCCCCTCACACTAAGTACATATGAGCAGTTCTTC
TRBV30	NA	TRBJ2-5	NA	CAWSRTITGETQYF	TGTGCCTGGAGCAGGACCATCACGGGGGAGACCCAGTACTTC
TRBV10-3	NA	TRBJ2-5	TRBD2	CAISLAGGQETQYF	TGTGCCATCAGCCTAGCGGGGGGGCAAGAGACCCAGTACTTC
TRBV5-1	few	TRBJ2-5	NA	CASSSLEKETQYF	TGCGCCAGCAGCTCCCTGGAGAAAGAGACCCAGTACTTC
TRBV27	NA	TRBJ2-1	TRBD2	CASSPGLAGEQFF	TGTGCCAGCAGTCCCGGACTAGCTGGTGAGCAGTTCTTC
TRBV4-1	NA	TRBJ2-1	TRBD2	CASSQRLAGAHEQFF	TGCGCCAGCAGCCAAAGGCTAGCGGGAGCTCATGAGCAGTTCTTC
TRBV5-8	NA	TRBJ2-5	TRBD1	CASILRGLETQYF	TGTGCCAGCATCCTGAGGGGGCTGGAGACCCAGTACTTC
TRBV9	NA	TRBJ1-2	NA	CASSVAPAGANYGYTF	TGTGCCAGCAGCGTAGCTCCGGCAGGGGCTAACTATGGCTACACCTTC
TRBV5-4	NA	TRBJ2-2	NA	CASSYDPGRANTGELFF	TGTGCCAGCAGTTATGATCCCGGGAGAGCGAACACCGGGGAGCTGTTTTTT
TRBV28	NA	TRBJ2-2	TRBD1	CASSLSSGQGIGELFF	TGTGCCAGCAGCCTTTCTTCGGGACAGGGGATCGGGGAGCTGTTTTTT
TRBV4-1	few	TRBJ2-1	TRBD2	CASSQPSGAYNEQFF	TGCGCCAGCAGCCAACCTAGCGGAGCTTACAATGAGCAGTTCTTC
TRBV5-4	NA	TRBJ2-4	NA	CASSARGAKNIQYF	TGTGCCAGCAGCGCCAGGGGAGCCAAAAACATTCAGTACTTC
TRBV5-1	NA	TRBJ2-3	TRBD2	CASSSLAGGTDTQYF	TGCGCCAGCAGCTCCTTAGCGGGGGGCACAGATACGCAGTATTTT
TRBV4-2	NA	TRBJ2-5	NA	CASSQPSAGAKETQYF	TGTGCCAGCAGCCAACCCTCCGCGGGGGCGAAAGAGACCCAGTACTTC
TRBV27	once	TRBJ2-1	NA	CASSFRGAYNEQFF	TGTGCCAGCAGTTTCAGGGGGGCGTACAATGAGCAGTTCTTC
TRBV11-2	NA	TRBJ2-3	NA	CASSLAGSSPSTDTQYF	TGTGCCAGCAGCTTAGCCGGGAGCTCCCCTAGCACAGATACGCAGTATTTT
TRBV7-8	once	TRBJ2-7	TRBD1	CASSFRDRGHEQYF	TGTGCCAGCAGCTTCCGGGACAGGGGACACGAGCAGTACTTC
TRBV7-8	NA	TRBJ2-7	TRBD1	CASSLRQGARYEQYF	TGTGCCAGCAGCTTACGGCAGGGGGCGCGGTACGAGCAGTACTTC
TRBV28	few	TRBJ2-7	TRBD2	CASSLGGTSGVGQYF	TGTGCCAGCAGCTTGGGGGGGACTAGCGGGGTGGGGCAGTACTTC
TRBV29-1	NA	TRBJ2-7	TRBD2	CSVEGTSETYEQYF	TGCAGCGTTGAGGGGACTAGCGAGACCTACGAGCAGTACTTC
TRBV5-1	NA	TRBJ2-7	NA	CASSYYTLRRAIGVDEQYF	TGCGCCAGCAGCTACTATACCCTACGCAGGGCAATAGGGGTAGACGAGCAGTACTTC
TRBV29-1	NA	TRBJ2-2	NA	CSVHSLNTGELFF	TGCAGCGTTCACAGCTTGAACACCGGGGAGCTGTTTTTT
TRBV21-1	NA	TRBJ1-5	NA	CASSKDPGQGSQPQHF	TGTGCCAGCAGCAAAGACCCCGGACAGGGTAGTCAGCCCCAGCATTTT
TRBV7-9	NA	TRBJ2-2	TRBD1	CASSLQGAPGELFF	TGTGCCAGCAGCTTACAGGGGGCGCCCGGGGAGCTGTTTTTT
TRBV28	NA	TRBJ2-1	TRBD2	CASSLGLAGQQFF	TGTGCCAGCAGTTTGGGACTAGCGGGACAGCAGTTCTTC
TRBV27	NA	TRBJ2-3	NA	CASSLFGTDTQYF	TGTGCCAGCAGTTTGTTCGGCACAGATACGCAGTATTTT
TRBV30	NA	TRBJ2-5	NA	CAWNGLQETQYF	TGTGCCTGGAATGGACTCCAAGAGACCCAGTACTTC